This T cell receptor beta chain derives from a study of blood T cell repertoires in COVID-19. Study as a whole: Sources were T cells, B-cell-depleted T cells, or PBMCs; the material itself was cDNA or gDNA.

Produced via immunoSEQ multiplex PCR; TCRdb's table is partial and in-frame only. The sample records some 140,000 clones, around 85% being singletons. This clone was seen once. There are 15 residues in the CDR3. Per germline, CDR1 SGHAT and CDR2 FQNNGV. V shed 0 bases and J shed 3 bases, with 11 bases lying between them. The V and J genes are TRBV11-2 and TRBJ1-2; the D gene is possibly TRBD1 (5 bases). The receptor was derived from a man aged 55-75 years with COVID-19, enrolled during active disease. Material for sequencing was peripheral blood. CDR3 DNA sequence: TGTGCCAGCAGCTTAGAAGTTGGGGCTCACTATGGCTACACCTTC. Residues: CASSLEVGAHYGYTF.